This record looks at one T cell receptor (beta chain) sequence and its context. This clone was counted a single time. Its antigen is unknown. No qualities accompany the bases; no much larger clone lies one base away. The donors were healthy, HIV-negative adults with no recently reported acute infections or vaccinations. Every donor was a Caucasian adult living in Nashville, Tennessee, USA. CD4+ T cells were enriched by magnetic negative selection, after which naive cells were positively selected on CD45RA and the negative fraction was taken as the memory subset. Blood was obtained by leukapheresis, after which PBMCs were separated by Ficoll-Histopaque density gradient centrifugation and cryopreserved in liquid nitrogen vapor phase. Analytical flow cytometry was used to check the purity and quantity of every magnetically sorted T cell population. Genomic DNA was isolated from each sorted fraction and quantified by UV absorbance on a Nanodrop 2000c.

Using the deep immunoSEQ assay, TCR CDR3 regions were amplified from genomic DNA by multiplex PCR. Genomic DNA extracted from each cell subset was distributed evenly over all wells of several immunoSEQ 96-well plates, and each plate served as one replicate. Each replicate PCR for sorted subsets received about 220 ng genomic DNA, equal to tens of thousands of T cell genomes. Purified libraries were quantified with a Qubit 3.0 fluorometer, sized on a Bioanalyzer 2100, and re-quantified with the KAPA Library Quantification kit. A separate single-read 150-cycle Illumina NextSeq 550 flow cell was used to sequence each immunoSEQ 96-well plate. As for the original processing: Because the immunoSEQ output held only junctional sequences and lacked quality scores, the filtering could not match the filtering applied to full-length reads. To assign V/J genes and CDR3, sequences were annotated using PyIR, a Python wrapper for IgBLAST v1.9, with IMGT germline references. Reads with weak V/J assignments (E-value above 1e-6), missing CDR3, stop codons, out-of-frame junctions, or ambiguous translated residues were removed. A V3J clonotype was defined by an identical inferred V gene, J gene, and CDR3 amino acid sequence. The percentage overlap between two repertoires was calculated by dividing the number of shared unique clonotypes by the size of the smaller repertoire. Repertoire richness was assessed with RTK rarefaction, the Chao1 estimator, and Recon v2.1 estimates of unobserved clonotypes. OLGA was used to compute generation probabilities for all TCRbeta clonotypes that the gDNA method yielded from a handful of donors. TCRdb retrieved this table from immuneACCESS and kept in-frame rearrangements only. Not all clones are present; in checked studies, unresolved V genes account for under half, and no reason is known for the remainder. V and J calls and clone size are as listed in that table; D and trimming were resolved from the DNA. This sample is represented by 1 million to 1.3 million clones; around 82% of them were singletons. The top ten constitute roughly 0.61% of the sample.

This sample was included in a study of shared clonotypes between healthy human individuals (dated by TCRdb to the early 2020s). General notes on the study: The cohort comprised two women and a few men aged 18 to 49 years. Per donor, three plates each were used for CD4 naive and CD4 memory, two for CD8 naive, and one for CD8 memory. To estimate repertoire size and how much clonotypes are shared between individuals, the study performed deep sequencing of blood TCR repertoires from a few healthy adults. Different laboratories and diverse techniques were used to prepare libraries and sequence TCR repertoires, to increase sequencing depth and limit assay-specific biases. Each donor's leukapheresis produced roughly between about 0.85 and 10 billion PBMCs. Study-wide conclusions, independent of this receptor: Pairwise subsampling led to the expectation that sequencing depth would affect the degree of clonotype sharing among donors. Estimated clonotype richness was generally larger for naive than for memory subsets. Incomplete sequencing was indicated by rarefaction of sorted-subset datasets, despite the large sequencing depth. Roughly 5% of naive CD4, 3.5% of naive CD8, around 2.3% of memory CD4, and 0.35% to 0.4% of memory CD8 clonotypes were shared across several donors. Higher generation probabilities were observed for clonotypes shared by all four sorted-subset donors than for non-shared clonotypes. Because the study included a small number of donors, the genetic and exposure-history diversity represented was limited. Only blood was sampled, and tissue TCR repertoires likely differ from those in blood.

The CDR3 sequence holds 19 residues, the cysteine and phenylalanine included. The retained sequence is limited to the CDR3, 57 bases, with the frame set at the first base. Clipping removes 0 bases from V and 5 bases from J, with 18 as the unmatched junction base count. The germline V gene gives CDR1 as SGHRS and CDR2 as YFSETQ. The sequence was collected from a man in his late teens or twenties in good health. Some clones in this sample may be carry-over from other donors' samples. Sequencing used memory CD4+ T cells from PBMCs. This sample's cell subset or site label indicates: CD45RA-negative fraction. The rearranged chain carries TRBV5-1 and TRBJ2-7; 9 bases in the middle match TRBD1. The base sequence is TGCGCCAGCAGCTTGGAGGCTAGGACAGGGGTCTTCGGTAAGCACGAGCAGTACTTC. Translated, it gives CASSLEARTGVFGKHEQYF.